The clone carrying this T cell receptor beta chain was seen a few times. The trim removed 3 bases at V and 4 bases at J, leaving 6 bases unmatched. This CDR3 has 15 amino acids. Germline loops: CDR1 MDHEN, CDR2 SYDVKM. These data come from a study of early T cells in non-severe SARS-CoV-2 infection. From the 5' RACE reads, TCRdb called clonotypes with MiXCR, one entry per CDR3 protein. The sample lists about 92,000 distinct CDR3 sequences, roughly 17% occurring once. Sequencing was performed on whole blood. The chain recombines TRBV28 with TRBJ2-5; 9 positions match TRBD1. The sequence was obtained from an adult who was a healthcare worker with PCR-confirmed SARS-CoV-2 infection or an uninfected control (not recorded which). The CDR3 protein is CASSFRDRERETQYF. The CDR3, as DNA: TGTGCCAGCAGTTTCCGGGACAGGGAACGAGAGACCCAGTACTTC.